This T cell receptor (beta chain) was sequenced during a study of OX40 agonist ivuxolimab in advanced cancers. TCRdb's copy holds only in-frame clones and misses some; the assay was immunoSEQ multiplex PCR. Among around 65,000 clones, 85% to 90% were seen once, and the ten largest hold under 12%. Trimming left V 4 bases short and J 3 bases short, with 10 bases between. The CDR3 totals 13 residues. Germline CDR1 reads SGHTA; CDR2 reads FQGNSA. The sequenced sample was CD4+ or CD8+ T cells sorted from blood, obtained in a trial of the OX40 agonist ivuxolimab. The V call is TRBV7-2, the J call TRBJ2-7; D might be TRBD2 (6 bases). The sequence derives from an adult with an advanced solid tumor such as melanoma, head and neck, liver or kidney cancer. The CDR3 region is CASSSPGVYEQYF. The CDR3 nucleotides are TGTGCCAGCAGCTCACCGGGGGTCTACGAGCAGTACTTC.